This T cell receptor beta chain comes out of a study of blood T cell repertoires in COVID-19. Background on the study: Collection of acute and convalescent COVID-19 samples took place in the United States, Italy and Spain.

V dropped 5 bases and J dropped 5 bases, with 15 bases sitting between them. CDR1 and CDR2 (germline): SEHNR, FQNEAQ (reference sequence). The length of the CDR3 is 14 residues. TCRdb keeps only in-frame clones here, not all; method: immunoSEQ multiplex PCR. Among roughly 500,000 clones listed, about 88% were seen once. The chain is built from TRBV7-9 and TRBJ1-1; D possibly corresponds to TRBD1 (6 bases). Sequencing was done on a sample of peripheral blood. This clonotype originated in a man in his late teens or twenties with COVID-19, enrolled during active disease. CDR3 nucleotide sequence: TGTGCCAGCAGCATCCCAGGGGTTAGGACTGAAGCTTTCTTT. Its protein is CASSIPGVRTEAFF.